The rows below give T cell receptor beta chains drawn from one sample of a study of OX40 agonist ivuxolimab in advanced cancers. Sequencing used immunoSEQ multiplex PCR; TCRdb keeps in-frame clones, though not all of them. The sample has 67,000 or so clones, about 88% seen once. Material: CD4+ or CD8+ T cells sorted from blood, obtained in a trial of the OX40 agonist ivuxolimab. These receptors all come from an adult with an advanced solid tumor such as melanoma, head and neck, liver or kidney cancer. Both conserved end residues are part of each CDR3. Each record gives: J gene, D gene, V gene, clone size, CDR3 DNA, CDR3 protein. The D gene is left open where the match is weak. Clone size, where shown, is once, few, many, or a class for clones that have expanded.

J: TRBJ2-5
D: TRBD1
V: TRBV19
size: .
DNA: TGTGCCAGTACCGTGACAGGGTCGAAGACCCAGTACTTC
CDR3: CASTVTGSKTQYF

J: TRBJ1-3
D: .
V: TRBV7-4
size: few
DNA: TGTGCCAGCAGCTTAAGGGGTGGAAAATTTCGGCCTTCGAAGGAAGCCGGAAACACCATATATTTT
CDR3: CASSLRGGKFRPSKEAGNTIYF

J: TRBJ2-1
D: TRBD2
V: TRBV5-8
size: .
DNA: TGTGCCAGCAGCTTCCGCGGGAGCTCCTACAATGAGCAGTTCTTC
CDR3: CASSFRGSSYNEQFF

J: TRBJ2-3
D: TRBD1
V: TRBV14
size: .
DNA: TGTGCCAGCAGCCAATCCGGGACAGGGGTGGCAGATACGCAGTATTTT
CDR3: CASSQSGTGVADTQYF

J: TRBJ1-2
D: .
V: TRBV29-1
size: .
DNA: TGCAGCGCGGCCAGGACGGCTCCTAACTATGGCTACACCTTC
CDR3: CSAARTAPNYGYTF

J: TRBJ2-6
D: TRBD1
V: TRBV4-2
size: .
DNA: TGTGCCAGCAGCCTTGGGACAGGGAAAAGTGGGGCCAACGTCCTGACTTTC
CDR3: CASSLGTGKSGANVLTF

J: TRBJ2-5
D: .
V: TRBV5-6
size: .
DNA: TGTGCCAGCAGCTTGCAGGACCAAGAGACCCAGTACTTC
CDR3: CASSLQDQETQYF

J: TRBJ1-1
D: .
V: TRBV5-4
size: few
DNA: TGTGCCAGCAGCGACATCAACACTGAAGCTTTCTTT
CDR3: CASSDINTEAFF

J: TRBJ2-7
D: TRBD1
V: TRBV7-2
size: .
DNA: TGTGCCAGCAGCTTAGAACAGGGGCGTAGCTACGAGCAGTACTTC
CDR3: CASSLEQGRSYEQYF

J: TRBJ1-5
D: .
V: TRBV19
size: .
DNA: TGTGCCAGTAGTGTGAATGATCGGTGGCAGCCCCAGCATTTT
CDR3: CASSVNDRWQPQHF

J: TRBJ2-5
D: TRBD1
V: TRBV28
size: once
DNA: TGTGCCAGCAGTTCACGGACAGGGACGGCAGAAGAGACCCAGTACTTC
CDR3: CASSSRTGTAEETQYF

J: TRBJ1-2
D: .
V: TRBV6-5
size: once
DNA: TGTGCCAGCAGCCCCGAGGGGGTTTATGGCTACACCTTC
CDR3: CASSPEGVYGYTF

J: TRBJ1-1
D: TRBD1
V: TRBV28
size: few
DNA: TGTGCCAGCAGTATAGGACAGGGGTCGTACACTGAAGCTTTCTTT
CDR3: CASSIGQGSYTEAFF

J: TRBJ1-4
D: .
V: TRBV2
size: few
DNA: TGTGCCAGCAGGGAGTTTGGAGAAAAACTGTTTTTT
CDR3: CASREFGEKLFF

J: TRBJ2-1
D: .
V: TRBV5-6
size: .
DNA: TGTGCCAGCAGCCCTAGGGTAAACGAGCAGTTCTTC
CDR3: CASSPRVNEQFF

J: TRBJ2-1
D: .
V: TRBV12-2
size: .
DNA: TGTGCAAGTCGTGCGGGGGGCTCCGTCAATGAGCAGTTCTTC
CDR3: CASRAGGSVNEQFF

J: TRBJ2-5
D: TRBD2
V: TRBV6-6
size: .
DNA: TGTGCCAGCAGTTTAGCGGGAGTAAGGGAGACCCAGTACTTC
CDR3: CASSLAGVRETQYF

J: TRBJ2-5
D: .
V: TRBV13
size: .
DNA: TGTGCCAGCAGCCTCCCCCCGGGCCCTAAAGGGGGGGAGACCCAGTACTTC
CDR3: CASSLPPGPKGGETQYF

J: TRBJ1-2
D: .
V: TRBV2
size: .
DNA: TGTGCCAGCAGGCTAGATGGCTACACCTTC
CDR3: CASRLDGYTF

J: TRBJ2-7
D: TRBD1
V: TRBV6-5
size: .
DNA: TGTGCCAGCAGTCGCGGACAGGGAAGATACGAGCAGTACTTC
CDR3: CASSRGQGRYEQYF

J: TRBJ1-2
D: .
V: TRBV29-1
size: .
DNA: TGCAGCGTTGAGGGAGGGGGAGACTTAAGAGGCTACACCTTC
CDR3: CSVEGGGDLRGYTF

J: TRBJ2-7
D: TRBD1
V: TRBV27
size: once
DNA: TGTGCCAGCAGTTTAGTGCGGGACAGGGCCTACGAGCAGTACTTC
CDR3: CASSLVRDRAYEQYF

J: TRBJ2-7
D: .
V: TRBV7-9
size: .
DNA: TGTGCCAGCAGCTCCAGGGGAGGGACCCGGCGAGGAGAGCAGTACTTC
CDR3: CASSSRGGTRRGEQYF

J: TRBJ1-4
D: .
V: TRBV5-1
size: .
DNA: TGCGCCAGCAGCCAGACCGATTACCAAAAACTGTTTTTT
CDR3: CASSQTDYQKLFF

J: TRBJ1-1
D: .
V: TRBV28
size: .
DNA: TGTGCCAGCAGTTTATTACCGGGGGCGAACACTGAAGCTTTCTTT
CDR3: CASSLLPGANTEAFF

J: TRBJ1-1
D: TRBD1
V: TRBV28
size: .
DNA: TGTGCCAGCAGTTCAGGGGGGACTGAAGCTTTCTTT
CDR3: CASSSGGTEAFF

J: TRBJ2-2
D: TRBD1
V: TRBV10-3
size: .
DNA: TGTGCCATCAGCGTCAGACAGGGGGAACTTAACACCGGGGAGCTGTTTTTT
CDR3: CAISVRQGELNTGELFF

J: TRBJ2-7
D: TRBD1
V: TRBV6-1
size: .
DNA: TGTGCCAGCAGTGGGGGACAGGGAGACGAGCAGTACTTC
CDR3: CASSGGQGDEQYF

J: TRBJ1-3
D: .
V: TRBV30
size: .
DNA: TGTGCCTGGAGTGTCGGGGACCTAAGGGATGGAAACACCATATATTTT
CDR3: CAWSVGDLRDGNTIYF

J: TRBJ2-7
D: TRBD1
V: TRBV28
size: .
DNA: TGTGCCAGCAGTCAAACAGGGGGGCGCTACGAGCAGTACTTC
CDR3: CASSQTGGRYEQYF

J: TRBJ2-1
D: .
V: TRBV19
size: .
DNA: TGTGCCAGTAGTATGCAGGGGCAACTCCACAATGAGCAGTTCTTC
CDR3: CASSMQGQLHNEQFF

J: TRBJ2-5
D: TRBD2
V: TRBV7-9
size: .
DNA: TGTGCCAGCAGCCGATGGACTAGCGGGCCACAAGAGACCCAGTACTTC
CDR3: CASSRWTSGPQETQYF

J: TRBJ2-5
D: .
V: TRBV18
size: .
DNA: TGTGCCAGCTCACCTTTGGACGGAGTCCAAGAGACCCAGTACTTC
CDR3: CASSPLDGVQETQYF

J: TRBJ1-2
D: .
V: TRBV18
size: .
DNA: TGTGCCAGCTCACCCGACGGAGCCCTTGGGGGCTACACCTTC
CDR3: CASSPDGALGGYTF

J: TRBJ1-2
D: TRBD1
V: TRBV28
size: .
DNA: TGTGCCAGCACTTCTCCGGGACAGGCCTACTATGGCTACACCTTC
CDR3: CASTSPGQAYYGYTF

J: TRBJ2-2
D: .
V: TRBV2
size: once
DNA: TGTGCCAGCAGTGGGGCCTTGTCCACCGGGGAGCTGTTTTTT
CDR3: CASSGALSTGELFF

J: TRBJ1-1
D: .
V: TRBV6-1
size: .
DNA: TGTGCCAGCACCTTAGCAGGGCGAGCTTTCTTT
CDR3: CASTLAGRAFF

J: TRBJ2-2
D: .
V: TRBV7-9
size: .
DNA: TGTGCCAGCAGTAAGGGAACGAACACCGGGGAGCTGTTTTTT
CDR3: CASSKGTNTGELFF

J: TRBJ2-5
D: .
V: TRBV30
size: .
DNA: TGTGCACATAGGGGGGGGCCTGGAGAGACCCAGTACTTC
CDR3: CAHRGGPGETQYF

J: TRBJ1-2
D: .
V: TRBV9
size: once
DNA: TGTGCCAGCAGCGAGTGGGGAATGGGAGGCTACACCTTC
CDR3: CASSEWGMGGYTF

J: TRBJ1-4
D: .
V: TRBV10-3
size: .
DNA: TGTGCCATCAGTGAGTCTCAAGGAGTTTGGGAAAAACTGTTTTTT
CDR3: CAISESQGVWEKLFF

J: TRBJ1-2
D: .
V: TRBV7-2
size: few
DNA: TGTGCCAGCAGCTCATTCAGGGAGGGCTATGGCTACACCTTC
CDR3: CASSSFREGYGYTF

J: TRBJ1-1
D: .
V: TRBV10-1
size: .
DNA: TGCGCCAGCTCGGAGGGGGAATATTACGCTGAAGCTTTCTTT
CDR3: CASSEGEYYAEAFF

J: TRBJ2-4
D: .
V: TRBV20-1
size: .
DNA: TGCAGTGCTATCTGGGGGGACATTCAGTACTTC
CDR3: CSAIWGDIQYF

J: TRBJ2-5
D: .
V: TRBV9
size: .
DNA: TGTGCCAGCAGCGTATCCCCGGTTGAGACCCAGTACTTC
CDR3: CASSVSPVETQYF

J: TRBJ2-7
D: TRBD2
V: TRBV13
size: .
DNA: TGTGCCAGCAGCACCCTAGCGGGAGGATACGAGCAGTACTTC
CDR3: CASSTLAGGYEQYF

J: TRBJ2-2
D: TRBD2
V: TRBV9
size: .
DNA: TGTGCCAGCAGCGGGACTAGCGGTTTGCCCGGGGAGCTGTTTTTT
CDR3: CASSGTSGLPGELFF

J: TRBJ2-7
D: .
V: TRBV6-5
size: few
DNA: TGTGCCAGCAGTTACGGTATAGGAGCCTACGAGCAGTACTTC
CDR3: CASSYGIGAYEQYF

J: TRBJ1-1
D: TRBD1
V: TRBV5-6
size: .
DNA: TGTGCTGGCGGAGGAGACAGGGGAGAAGCTTTCTTT
CDR3: CAGGGDRGEAFF

J: TRBJ2-2
D: .
V: TRBV18
size: .
DNA: TGTGCCAGCTCACCAGCCACAGGGCCCTGGAACACCGGGGAGCTGTTTTTT
CDR3: CASSPATGPWNTGELFF

J: TRBJ1-1
D: .
V: TRBV6-5
size: .
DNA: TGTGCCAGCAGTCCCCGAGGTTCGACAGCTTTCTTT
CDR3: CASSPRGSTAFF

J: TRBJ1-2
D: TRBD1
V: TRBV28
size: .
DNA: TGTGCCAGCAGGAGGGGGCAAAACTATGGCTACACCTTC
CDR3: CASRRGQNYGYTF

J: TRBJ1-2
D: .
V: TRBV6-5
size: .
DNA: TGTGCCAGCAGTTACTCTGGGGGGGCGAGTGGCTACACCTTC
CDR3: CASSYSGGASGYTF

J: TRBJ2-7
D: .
V: TRBV11-3
size: .
DNA: TGTGCCAGCAGCTCGGGACCCTCCTACGAGCAGTACTTC
CDR3: CASSSGPSYEQYF

J: TRBJ1-2
D: .
V: TRBV28
size: once
DNA: TGTGCCAGCAGTTTCCGGACAAGGGCTAGTGGCTACACCTTC
CDR3: CASSFRTRASGYTF

J: TRBJ1-1
D: .
V: TRBV7-2
size: .
DNA: TGTGCCAGCAGCTTAGTCCCCACCAGCACCACTGAAGCTTTCTTT
CDR3: CASSLVPTSTTEAFF

J: TRBJ2-7
D: .
V: TRBV15
size: few
DNA: TGTGCCACCAGCACAGGGAGCTACGAGCAGTACTTC
CDR3: CATSTGSYEQYF